These 3 T cell receptor beta chains originate from one sample sequenced in a study of Tregs in tolerant kidney transplant recipients. TCRdb keeps only in-frame clones here, not all; method: immunoSEQ multiplex PCR. The table lists tens of thousands of clones, roughly 93% of them singletons, with approximately 0.48% in the top ten. Sequences were derived from CD4+ T cells from blood, sampled before the transplant. These receptors all stem from a human donor who received a combined kidney and bone marrow transplant.

This clone was counted only a few times. CDR3: CASRWTAYSNQPQHF. CDR3 sequence (DNA): TGTGCCAGCAGGTGGACAGCGTATAGCAATCAGCCCCAGCATTTT. The chain links TRBV2 to TRBJ1-5; D is perhaps TRBD1 (6 bases). The CDR3 extends over 15 amino acids. CDR1 and CDR2 from the germline V gene are SNHLY and FYNNEI. V was pared by 6 bases and J by 0 bases, with 12 bases between.

This sequence joins TRBV4-3 and TRBJ2-1; 10 bases map to TRBD1. The ends lost 3 bases at V and 0 bases at J; junction bases unmatched: 14. CDR3 length: 20 amino acids. From germline, CDR1 is LGHNA and CDR2 YSLEER. CDR3 sequence: CASSHYGTGDLSSSYNEQFF. The CDR3 nucleotides are TGCGCCAGCAGCCATTATGGGACAGGGGATCTGTCAAGCTCCTACAATGAGCAGTTCTTC.

The gene calls are TRBV27 and TRBJ2-4; TRBD1 matches 7 bases. With V trimmed by 6 bases and J by 6 bases, 11 bases remained unmatched. The germline V gene encodes CDR1 MNHEY and CDR2 SMNVEV (reference sequence). The CDR3 has 15 residues. The CDR3 DNA follows: TGTGCCAGCAGAGCACCTGACAGGGAGAGAAACATTCAGTACTTC. As protein: CASRAPDRERNIQYF.